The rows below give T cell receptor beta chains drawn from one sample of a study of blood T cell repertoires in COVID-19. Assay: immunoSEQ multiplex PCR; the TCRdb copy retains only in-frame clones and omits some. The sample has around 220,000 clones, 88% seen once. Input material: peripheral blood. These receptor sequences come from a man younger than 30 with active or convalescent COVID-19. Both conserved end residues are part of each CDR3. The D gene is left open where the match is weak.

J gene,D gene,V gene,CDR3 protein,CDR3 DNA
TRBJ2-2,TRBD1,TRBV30,CAWSTGTGGGELFF,TGTGCCTGGAGCACCGGGACAGGAGGCGGGGAGCTGTTTTTT
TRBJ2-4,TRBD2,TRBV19,CASSIQLAGGPRQYF,TGTGCCAGTAGTATTCAGCTAGCGGGAGGGCCGCGTCAGTACTTC
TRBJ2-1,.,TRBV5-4,CASSLGTTNNEQFF,TGTGCCAGCAGCTTGGGGACTACCAACAATGAGCAGTTCTTC
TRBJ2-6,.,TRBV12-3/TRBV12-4,CASIRSGANVLTF,TGTGCCAGCATACGGTCTGGGGCCAACGTCCTGACTTTC
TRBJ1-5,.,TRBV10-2,CASSEWSDGEPQHF,TGCGCCAGCAGTGAATGGTCAGACGGGGAGCCCCAGCATTTT
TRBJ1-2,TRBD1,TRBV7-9,CASSQGQGHGYTF,TGTGCCAGCAGCCAAGGACAGGGGCACGGCTACACCTTC
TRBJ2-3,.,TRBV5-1,CASSADNADTQYF,TGCGCCAGCAGCGCTGACAACGCGGATACGCAGTATTTT
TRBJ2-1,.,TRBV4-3,CASSLSPENYNEQFF,TGCGCCAGCAGCCTTTCCCCGGAGAACTACAATGAGCAGTTCTTC
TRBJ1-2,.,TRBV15,CATSIFRTADGYTF,TGTGCCACCAGCATTTTCCGGACAGCAGATGGCTACACCTTC
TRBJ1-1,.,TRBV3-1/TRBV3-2,CASSQISGTEAFF,TGTGCCAGCAGCCAAATTTCGGGCACTGAAGCTTTCTTT
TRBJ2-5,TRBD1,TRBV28,CASGTPTGMETQYF,TGTGCCAGCGGGACCCCGACAGGGATGGAGACCCAGTACTTC
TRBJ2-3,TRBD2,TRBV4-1,CASSQDRLAGGQGTQYF,TGCGCCAGCAGCCAAGATAGACTAGCGGGAGGGCAAGGTACGCAGTATTTT
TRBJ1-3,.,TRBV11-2,CASSLVTGSGNTIYF,TGTGCCAGCAGCTTAGTGACAGGTTCTGGAAACACCATATATTTT
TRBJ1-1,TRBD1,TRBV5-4,CASRAGGMMNTEAFF,TGTGCCAGCAGAGCAGGGGGGATGATGAACACTGAAGCTTTCTTT
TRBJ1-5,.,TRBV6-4,CASSPFDLAPSNQPQHF,TGTGCCAGCAGCCCCTTCGACTTGGCCCCTAGCAATCAGCCCCAGCATTTT
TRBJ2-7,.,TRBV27,CASSKFLGEQYF,TGTGCCAGCAGTAAATTTCTCGGCGAGCAGTACTTC
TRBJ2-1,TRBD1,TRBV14,CASSRGLGSEQFF,TGTGCCAGCAGCAGGGGGCTAGGGAGTGAGCAGTTCTTC
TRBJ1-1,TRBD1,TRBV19,CASSIGQGNTEAFF,TGTGCCAGTAGTATCGGACAGGGGAACACTGAAGCTTTCTTT
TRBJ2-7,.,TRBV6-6,CASSLRQAPYEQYF,TGTGCCAGCAGCCTCAGACAGGCCCCCTACGAGCAGTACTTC